The clone carrying this TCR beta chain was observed many times. Germline trimming cut 5 bases from V and 2 bases from J; bases unmatched to any gene: 3. Germline assignment: CDR1 LGHNA and CDR2 YNFKEQ. This CDR3 comprises 15 residues. The data stem from a study of T cells of healthy individuals. TCRdb independently ran MiXCR on the 5' RACE reads; one entry per CDR3 protein. Of over 95,000 distinct CDR3 sequences listed, around 17% are singletons. The clonotype originates from a human donor in good health. V and J are TRBV4-2 and TRBJ2-2; 9 bases are a match to TRBD2. The CDR3 reads CASSSSGDNTGELFF. The CDR3 nucleotides are TGTGCCAGCAGCTCTAGCGGGGACAACACCGGGGAGCTGTTTTTT.